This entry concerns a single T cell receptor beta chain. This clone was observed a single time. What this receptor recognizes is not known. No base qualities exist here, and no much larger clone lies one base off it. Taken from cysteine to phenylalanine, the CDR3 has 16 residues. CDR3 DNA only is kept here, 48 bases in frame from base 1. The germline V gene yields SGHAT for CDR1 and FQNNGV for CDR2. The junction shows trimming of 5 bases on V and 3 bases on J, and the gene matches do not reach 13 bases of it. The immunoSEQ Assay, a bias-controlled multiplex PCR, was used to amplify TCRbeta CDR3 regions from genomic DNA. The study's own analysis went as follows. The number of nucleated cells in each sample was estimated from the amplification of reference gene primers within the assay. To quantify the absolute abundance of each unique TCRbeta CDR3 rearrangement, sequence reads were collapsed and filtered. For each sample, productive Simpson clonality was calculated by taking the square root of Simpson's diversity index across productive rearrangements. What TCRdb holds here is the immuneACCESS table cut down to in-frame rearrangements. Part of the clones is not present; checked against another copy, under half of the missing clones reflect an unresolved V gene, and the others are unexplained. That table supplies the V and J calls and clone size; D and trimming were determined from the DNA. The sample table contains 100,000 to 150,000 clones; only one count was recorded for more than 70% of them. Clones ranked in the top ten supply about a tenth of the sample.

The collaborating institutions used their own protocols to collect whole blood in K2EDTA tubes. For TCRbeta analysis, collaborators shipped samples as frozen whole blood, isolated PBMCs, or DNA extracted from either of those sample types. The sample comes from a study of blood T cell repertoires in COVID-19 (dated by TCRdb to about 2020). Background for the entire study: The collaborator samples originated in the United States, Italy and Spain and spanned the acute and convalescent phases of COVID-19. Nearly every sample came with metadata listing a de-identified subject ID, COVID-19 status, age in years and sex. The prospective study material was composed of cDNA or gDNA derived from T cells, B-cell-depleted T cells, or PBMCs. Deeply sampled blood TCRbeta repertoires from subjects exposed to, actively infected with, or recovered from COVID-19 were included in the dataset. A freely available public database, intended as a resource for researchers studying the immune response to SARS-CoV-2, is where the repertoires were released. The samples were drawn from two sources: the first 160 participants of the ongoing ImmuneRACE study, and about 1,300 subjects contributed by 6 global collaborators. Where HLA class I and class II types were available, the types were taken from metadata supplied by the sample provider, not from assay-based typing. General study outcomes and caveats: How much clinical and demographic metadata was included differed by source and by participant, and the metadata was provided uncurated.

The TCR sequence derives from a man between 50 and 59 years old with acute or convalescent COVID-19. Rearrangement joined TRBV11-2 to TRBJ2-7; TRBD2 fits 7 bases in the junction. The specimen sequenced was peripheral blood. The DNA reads TGTGCCAGCAGCCAAACCCCGGGACTACACCTCTACGAGCAGTACTTC. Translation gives CASSQTPGLHLYEQYF.